A single T cell receptor beta chain is shown here with its context. In the original analysis: From reference gene primer amplification, estimates of nucleated cell counts were derived. Repertoires were generated with immunoSEQ multiplex PCR, while TCRdb's copy carries only in-frame clones and drops some. D and trimming were read from the DNA, whereas the V and J calls and clone size are those reported in that table. The table includes 90,000 to 130,000 clones, roughly 85% detected once. The data stem from a study of blood T cell repertoires in COVID-19. Across the study: COVID-19 samples collected from the United States, Italy and Spain covered acute and convalescent phases. Sources were T cells, B-cell-depleted T cells, or PBMCs; the material itself was cDNA or gDNA.

The CDR3 runs to 14 residues. Per germline, CDR1 MNHEY and CDR2 SVGAGI. The germline V and J ends were trimmed by 2 bases and 5 bases, with 12 bases remaining between them. This sequence originates from a man in his forties with acute or convalescent COVID-19. Sequenced material: peripheral blood. This chain uses TRBV6-5 with TRBJ2-5; D unresolved. For the CDR3, the DNA is TGTGCCAGCAGTTACGTTCCCGAGGCGGAGACCCAGTACTTC. This gives the protein CASSYVPEAETQYF.